This T cell receptor (beta chain) is drawn from a study of T cell changes during pregnancy in multiple sclerosis. Losses at the gene ends were 6 bases for V and 3 bases for J; bases not matched to a gene: 8. The CDR3 length is 14 residues. CDR1 LNHDA and CDR2 SQIVND come from the germline V gene (reference sequence). Clones were read by immunoSEQ multiplex PCR, and TCRdb kept only the in-frame ones, dropping some. The sample lists 60,000 to 85,000 clones, less than 95% occurring once. The specimen comprised peripheral blood, sampled in the third trimester of pregnancy. The chain recombines TRBV19 with TRBJ2-7; 7 bases align to TRBD2. This TCR was sampled from a female donor with multiple sclerosis, enrolled in a pregnancy study. The CDR3 region is CASRTPGGNYEQYF. CDR3 DNA sequence: TGTGCCAGTAGGACCCCCGGGGGGAACTACGAGCAGTACTTC.